The 19 T cell receptor beta chains below come from one sample, sequenced in a study of CD8+ T cells in alopecia areata. The treatment is: oral pan-JAK inhibitor, 5-10 mg twice daily. RNA was extracted and reverse transcribed into cDNA as the sequencing template. Only in-frame clones appear in the TCRdb table, and some are missing; sequencing was by immunoSEQ multiplex PCR. The table shows 35,000 to 45,000 clones, with 92% occurring only once. The material was CD8+ T cells sorted from blood, obtained at week 24, from a patient treated with tofacitinib. The receptor source for this set is a human donor with alopecia areata.

CDR3 sequence: CASSIVTSGRYNEQFF. The CDR3 nucleotides read TGTGCCAGTAGTATAGTGACTAGCGGGAGGTACAATGAGCAGTTCTTC. The chain combines TRBV19 with TRBJ2-1; TRBD2 aligns across 13 bases. V shed 1 base, J shed 4 bases, and the junction held 1 base outside the gene matches. The CDR3 contains 16 residues. The germline gives CDR1 LNHDA, CDR2 SQIVND (reference sequence).

The chain is built from TRBV29-1 and TRBJ2-5, with D possibly being TRBD1 (6 bases). The assigned J gene may be wrong: the sequence end matches TRBJ2-7 better. Germline V lookup: CDR1 SQVTM, CDR2 ANQGSEA. The CDR3 spans 16 residues. CDR3 bases: TGCAGCGGAAAGATGGGGGCAGGAGTGTCCCCCTACGAGCAGTACTTC. This gives the protein CSGKMGAGVSPYEQYF.

The chain has TRBV27 and TRBJ2-7, with 10 positions matching TRBD2. This CDR3 is 15 amino acids long. CDR1 and CDR2 (germline): MNHEY, SMNVEV (reference sequence). V was clipped by 8 bases and J by 1 base; unmatched bases: 8. The CDR3 loop is CASSLKAGGSYEQYF. The CDR3 DNA sequence: TGTGCCAGCTCCCTAAAAGCGGGGGGGTCCTACGAGCAGTACTTC.

CDR3 residues: CAISESGGASYNEQFF. Written as DNA, the CDR3 is TGTGCCATCAGTGAGTCTGGGGGGGCCTCCTACAATGAGCAGTTCTTC. The chain links TRBV10-3 to TRBJ2-1; possible D gene TRBD2, 7 bases. The germline V and J ends were trimmed by 0 bases and 0 bases, with 9 bases remaining between them. CDR3 length equals 16 residues. Germline CDR1 is ENHRY and CDR2 is SYGVKD.

The rearrangement links TRBV6-6 to TRBJ2-1, with D possibly matching TRBD2 (6 bases). The V gene lost 10 bases and the J gene lost 7 bases, with 23 bases spanning the gap. This CDR3 is 15 amino acids long. Looked up from germline, CDR1 is MNHNY and CDR2 is SVGAGI (reference sequence). The CDR3 coding sequence is TGTGCCAACTCACTAGCCGGGGGACCTAGGAATGAGCAGTTCTTC. The encoded protein is CANSLAGGPRNEQFF.

This sequence joins TRBV30 and TRBJ2-3; TRBD2 matches at 9 bases. V was pared by 4 bases and J by 4 bases, with 6 bases of the junction left unmatched. The CDR3 spans 14 residues. CDR1 and CDR2 from the germline V gene are GTSNPN and SVGIG (reference sequence). The DNA of the CDR3 is TGTGCCTGGACCGGCGGGGGGGCCGCAGATACGCAGTATTTT. Translated: CAWTGGGAADTQYF.

This clone has only one observation. V is TRBV6-5 and J is TRBJ2-7, with D uncertain. This CDR3 contains 13 residues. Looked up from germline, CDR1 is MNHEY and CDR2 is SVGAGI. Trimming cost V 2 bases and J 3 bases, with 8 bases left between them. The CDR3 region has the DNA TGTGCCAGCAGTTACGGGGAACACTACGAGCAGTACTTC. Translation: CASSYGEHYEQYF.

The rearrangement joins TRBV30 to TRBJ2-5; TRBD1 agrees at 7 bases. TRBJ2-7 matches the DNA end more closely, so the J call is doubtful. The CDR3 length is 14 residues. Germline CDR1 GTSNPN, CDR2 SVGIG (reference sequence). CDR3 nucleotides: TGTGCCTGGAGTGTAAAGGGGACAGACTACGAGCAGTACTTC. It codes for CAWSVKGTDYEQYF.

This sequence joins TRBV7-2 and TRBJ2-7, with 7 bases aligning to TRBD1. The germline gives CDR1 SGHTA, CDR2 FQGNSA. This CDR3 region has 15 residues. J was trimmed by 5 bases and V by 1 base; bases with no gene match: 8. The chain's CDR3 is CASSLVGDSVHEQYF. In nucleotides, the CDR3 is TGTGCCAGCAGCTTAGTCGGGGACAGTGTTCACGAGCAGTACTTC.

J is TRBJ2-7 and V is TRBV28; D is perhaps TRBD2 (5 bases). Trimming left V 5 bases short and J 3 bases short, with 14 bases between. Per the germline V gene, CDR1 is MDHEN and CDR2 is SYDVKM. The CDR3 runs 14 residues. CDR3 in DNA: TGTGCCAGCAGTACTGGAGCGGACGACTACGAGCAGTACTTC. Translation: CASSTGADDYEQYF.

The chain couples TRBV29-1 to TRBJ2-1; 10 nucleotides match TRBD2. The CDR3 length is 14 residues. Trimming took 6 bases from V and 5 from J; bases not matched to a gene: 7. CDR1 SQVTM and CDR2 ANQGSEA come from the germline V gene. This chain's CDR3 is CSVLRTSGNNEQFF. In nucleotides, the CDR3 is TGCAGCGTATTGAGGACTAGCGGCAACAATGAGCAGTTCTTC.

The chain uses TRBV6-1 and TRBJ1-2; D remains ambiguous. Trimming cost V 1 base and J 8 bases, with 11 bases left between them. CDR1 is MNHNS, CDR2 SASEGT, per germline. The length of the CDR3 is 13 residues. CDR3 DNA sequence: TGTGCCAGCAGTGAAGGTCACGCCGGGGGCTACACCTTC. As protein: CASSEGHAGGYTF.

V is TRBV4-2 and J is TRBJ1-5; no definite D call. Germline lookup yields CDR1 LGHNA and CDR2 YNFKEQ. The CDR3 totals 15 residues. V was cut by 0 bases and J by 7 bases, with 13 bases left in between. CDR3: CASSQDGDSGQPQHF. In DNA form, the CDR3 reads TGTGCCAGCAGCCAAGATGGGGATTCGGGACAGCCCCAGCATTTT.

The rearrangement joins TRBV2 to TRBJ1-2, with D hard to call. CDR1 SNHLY and CDR2 FYNNEI come from the germline V gene. The CDR3 extends over 17 amino acids. Trimming pared 3 bases from V and 4 bases from J, leaving 21 bases between. The CDR3 nucleotides are TGTGCCAGCAGTGATTGTACTTACCGACCAAAGACCTATGGCTACACCTTC. Encoded protein: CASSDCTYRPKTYGYTF.

This clone was seen once. The V call is TRBV29-1, the J call TRBJ2-1; 11 nucleotides match TRBD2. J lost 0 bases, V lost 7 bases, and 14 bases had no gene match. Per the germline V gene, CDR1 is SQVTM and CDR2 is ANQGSEA. CDR3 size: 18 residues. CDR3 sequence reads: CSASGLTSGEPSYNEQFF. The CDR3, as DNA: TGCAGCGCCTCCGGGCTGACTAGCGGGGAACCCTCCTACAATGAGCAGTTCTTC.

The chain carries TRBV7-9 and TRBJ2-1; TRBD1 matches at 7 bases. Germline lookup yields CDR1 SEHNR and CDR2 FQNEAQ (reference sequence). V gave up 1 base and J gave up 0 bases; unmatched junction bases: 0. The CDR3 is 15 residues long. The CDR3 spells CASSLGQGSYNEQFF. DNA of the CDR3: TGTGCCAGCAGCTTAGGACAGGGCTCCTACAATGAGCAGTTCTTC.

The genes are TRBV7-6 and TRBJ2-7; D is perhaps TRBD2 (5 bases). Trimming removed 5 bases at V and 2 bases at J, with 10 bases between. CDR1 is SGHVS, CDR2 FNYEAQ, per germline. This CDR3 spans 13 amino acids. In DNA form, the CDR3 reads TGTGCCAGCAGCGCCGGGGATACCTACGAGCAGTACTTC. Its protein product is CASSAGDTYEQYF.

This clone has only one observation. The gene calls are TRBV27 and TRBJ2-7; 11 bases agree with TRBD2. Per germline, CDR1 MNHEY and CDR2 SMNVEV (reference sequence). J was trimmed by 5 bases and V by 2 bases; bases with no gene match: 2. The CDR3 contains 14 residues. CDR3 in amino acids: CASSLGTSGNEQYF. The CDR3 DNA reads TGTGCCAGCAGTTTAGGGACTAGCGGTAACGAGCAGTACTTC.

The V call is TRBV4-3, the J call TRBJ2-7; the match to TRBD2 covers 12 bases. Germline-derived CDR1 and CDR2 are LGHNA and YSLEER. The trim removed 1 base at V and 4 bases at J, leaving 8 bases unmatched. There are 17 residues in the CDR3. CDR3 DNA sequence: TGCGCCAGCAGCCAAGTTGGGCTAGCGGGGGGGCGGTACGAGCAGTACTTC. Amino acid sequence: CASSQVGLAGGRYEQYF.